Listed below are T cell receptor beta chains from one sample, sequenced in a study of T cells after yellow fever vaccination. TCRdb re-called the 5' RACE reads through MiXCR, storing one row per CDR3 protein. In the table there are around 310,000 distinct CDR3 sequences, around 4.1% of which are singletons. Sequenced material: PBMCs, taken 5 days after the yellow fever booster vaccination. The receptors were gathered from a man aged 18 to 30 who received the YFV17D yellow fever vaccine. The CDR3 runs from the conserved cysteine through the conserved F or W. A D gene is named only where the DNA matches it firmly. Expanded clones get a size class; other rows say once, few or many, or leave the size out.

j_call: TRBJ2-3
d_call: .
clone_size: .
v_call: TRBV2
cdr3_aa: CASRLEVTDTQYF
cdr3_nt: TGTGCCAGCAGGCTAGAAGTCACAGATACGCAGTATTTT

j_call: TRBJ1-5
d_call: .
clone_size: .
v_call: TRBV12-3/TRBV12-4
cdr3_aa: CASSFWGSDQPQHF
cdr3_nt: TGTGCCAGCAGTTTTTGGGGTTCGGATCAGCCCCAGCATTTT

j_call: TRBJ1-1
d_call: .
clone_size: .
v_call: TRBV5-1
cdr3_aa: CASSLRTFGEAFF
cdr3_nt: TGCGCCAGCAGCTTGCGGACCTTTGGGGAAGCTTTCTTT

j_call: TRBJ1-1
d_call: .
clone_size: many
v_call: TRBV5-1
cdr3_aa: CASSTAQLSNEAFF
cdr3_nt: TGCGCCAGCAGCACTGCCCAGTTGTCGAATGAAGCTTTCTTT

j_call: TRBJ1-2
d_call: .
clone_size: many
v_call: TRBV5-1
cdr3_aa: CASSIQGQANYGYTF
cdr3_nt: TGCGCCAGCAGCATCCAGGGACAAGCTAACTATGGCTACACCTTC

j_call: TRBJ2-2
d_call: .
clone_size: .
v_call: TRBV27
cdr3_aa: CASSLPGSLNTGELFF
cdr3_nt: TGTGCCAGCAGCCTACCAGGGTCCCTGAACACCGGGGAGCTGTTTTTT

j_call: TRBJ2-2
d_call: .
clone_size: .
v_call: TRBV7-3
cdr3_aa: CASSLTPGSANTGELFF
cdr3_nt: TGTGCCAGCAGCTTAACCCCAGGTAGCGCGAACACCGGGGAGCTGTTTTTT

j_call: TRBJ2-7
d_call: TRBD1
clone_size: few
v_call: TRBV6-2/TRBV6-3
cdr3_aa: CASSAAGTGDGSYEQYF
cdr3_nt: TGTGCCAGCAGTGCTGCCGGGACAGGTGATGGCTCCTACGAGCAGTACTTC

j_call: TRBJ2-3
d_call: TRBD2
clone_size: .
v_call: TRBV18
cdr3_aa: CASSPVASGATGDTQYF
cdr3_nt: TGTGCCAGCTCACCGGTGGCTAGCGGGGCAACCGGAGATACGCAGTATTTT

j_call: TRBJ1-2
d_call: TRBD1
clone_size: many
v_call: TRBV10-1
cdr3_aa: CASSEATQGAYGYTF
cdr3_nt: TGCGCCAGCAGTGAGGCTACACAGGGGGCCTATGGCTACACCTTC

j_call: TRBJ2-1
d_call: .
clone_size: .
v_call: TRBV11-3
cdr3_aa: CASSLGQGSKNEQFF
cdr3_nt: TGTGCCAGCAGCTTAGGGCAGGGTAGCAAGAATGAGCAGTTCTTC

j_call: TRBJ2-2
d_call: .
clone_size: .
v_call: TRBV9
cdr3_aa: CASSEGVSMGTGELFF
cdr3_nt: TGTGCCAGCAGCGAGGGGGTATCCATGGGCACCGGGGAGCTGTTTTTT

j_call: TRBJ2-1
d_call: .
clone_size: .
v_call: TRBV19
cdr3_aa: CASSMLASEQFF
cdr3_nt: TGTGCCAGTAGTATGCTAGCCAGTGAGCAGTTCTTC

j_call: TRBJ1-1
d_call: .
clone_size: few
v_call: TRBV12-3/TRBV12-4
cdr3_aa: CASTDEPNTEAFF
cdr3_nt: TGTGCCAGCACAGACGAACCGAACACTGAAGCTTTCTTT

j_call: TRBJ2-7
d_call: .
clone_size: few
v_call: TRBV4-2
cdr3_aa: CASSQEGPGDEQYF
cdr3_nt: TGTGCCAGCAGCCAAGAAGGTCCGGGAGACGAGCAGTACTTC

j_call: TRBJ2-3
d_call: .
clone_size: many
v_call: TRBV15
cdr3_aa: CATSGARPDTQYF
cdr3_nt: TGTGCCACCAGCGGGGCGCGTCCCGATACGCAGTATTTT

j_call: TRBJ2-3
d_call: TRBD2
clone_size: few
v_call: TRBV7-9
cdr3_aa: CASSSRTSGVITDTQYF
cdr3_nt: TGTGCCAGCAGCTCCCGGACTAGCGGGGTGATCACAGATACGCAGTATTTT